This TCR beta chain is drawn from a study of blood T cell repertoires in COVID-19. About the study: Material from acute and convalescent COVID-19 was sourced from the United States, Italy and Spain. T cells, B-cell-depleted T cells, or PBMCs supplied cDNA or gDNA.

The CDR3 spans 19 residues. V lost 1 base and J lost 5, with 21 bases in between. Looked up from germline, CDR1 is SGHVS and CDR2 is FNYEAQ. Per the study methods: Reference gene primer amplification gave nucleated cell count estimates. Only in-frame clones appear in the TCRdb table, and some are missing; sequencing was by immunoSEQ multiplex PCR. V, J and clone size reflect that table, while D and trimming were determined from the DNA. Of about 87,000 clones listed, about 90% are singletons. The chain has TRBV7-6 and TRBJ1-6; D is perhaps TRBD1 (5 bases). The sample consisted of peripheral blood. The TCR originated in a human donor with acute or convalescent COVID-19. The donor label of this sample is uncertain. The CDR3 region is CASSLEPGSGRGNNSPLHF. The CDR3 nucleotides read TGTGCCAGCAGCTTAGAACCCGGGTCGGGTCGGGGGAATAATTCACCCCTCCACTTT.